The 19 T cell receptor beta chains reported below all come from one sample, sequenced in a study of metastatic and nonmetastatic thyroid tumors. TCRdb re-called clones via MiXCR from the PCR reads. Of tens of thousands of clones listed, about 30% are singletons. Every patient underwent thyroid surgery untreated. Sample: blood. The receptors were gathered from a female donor with papillary thyroid cancer or a benign thyroid nodule (not recorded which). Some clones in this sample may be carry-over from other donors' samples.

The chain joins TRBV18 to TRBJ2-7, with 14 bases that match TRBD2. After removal of 5 bases from V and 2 bases from J, the junction contained 17 bases not matched to a gene. CDR1 and CDR2 (germline): KGHSH, LQKENI. The CDR3 consists of 20 residues. The CDR3 loop is CASSVKGGSGLAGATYEQYF. CDR3 nucleotides: TGTGCCAGCTCAGTCAAAGGGGGGTCGGGACTAGCGGGAGCTACCTACGAGCAGTACTTC.

This clone was seen repeatedly, ten times or more. A much larger clone lies a single base off, so this may be a read error. The gene calls are TRBV5-1 and TRBJ2-7, with 9 bases fitting TRBD2. CDR3 length: 18 residues. V lost 0 bases, J lost 4 bases, and 14 bases stayed unmatched. Looked up from germline, CDR1 is SGHRS and CDR2 is YFSETQ. The CDR3 is CASSLAGLAWGRLYEQYF. CDR3 coding DNA: TGCGCCAGCAGCTTGGCCGGACTAGCGTGGGGTCGGCTGTACGAGCAGTACTTC.

The rearrangement joins TRBV11-3 to TRBJ2-7, with D perhaps TRBD1 (5 bases). From germline, CDR1 is SGHNT and CDR2 YENEEA. This CDR3 is built from 9 residues. The CDR3 nucleotides read TGTGATGTGGGGCACGAGCAGTACTTC. Translation gives CDVGHEQYF.

This clone was counted at least ten times. The chain uses TRBV9 and TRBJ2-2; D possibly corresponds to TRBD2 (6 bases). Deletions cut 0 bases from V and 3 bases from J, with 9 bases between. Germline V gives CDR1 SGDLS, CDR2 YYNGEE. CDR3 length: 15 amino acids. In nucleotides, the CDR3 is TGTGCCAGCAGCGTAGCAACGGGGGACACCGGGGAGCTGTTTTTT. This codes for CASSVATGDTGELFF.

The chain couples TRBV24-1 to TRBJ2-7, with TRBD2 as a possible D gene (5 bases). The CDR3 loop spans 12 amino acids. CDR1 and CDR2 from the germline V gene are KGHDR and SFDVKD. Trimming took off 10 bases at V and 0 bases at J, with 9 bases between the two ends. CDR3 protein: CATGRDSYEQYF. The CDR3 coding sequence is TGTGCCACGGGTCGGGACTCCTACGAGCAGTACTTC.

At least ten counts were recorded for this clone. This sample includes further DNA sequences coding for the same CDR3. The chain employs TRBV18 and TRBJ1-6; D is unresolved. The V gene lost 3 bases and the J gene lost 0 bases, with 12 bases spanning the gap. The CDR3 is made up of 17 amino acids. Germline assignment: CDR1 KGHSH and CDR2 LQKENI. CDR3 sequence (DNA): TGTGCCAGCTCACCTCGGACGGCGAGCTCCTATAATTCACCCCTCCACTTT. Encoded protein: CASSPRTASSYNSPLHF.

Ten or more counts support this clone. The chain joins TRBV12-5 to TRBJ2-3; TRBD2 might be the D (6 bases). CDR3 length: 13 residues. CDR1 is LGHNT and CDR2 is FRNRAP in the germline V gene. V lost 5 bases to trimming and J lost 8 bases, with 14 bases between them. CDR3 sequence reads: CASGTPGGVTQYF. CDR3 nucleotide sequence: TGTGCTAGTGGTACCCCGGGCGGGGTTACGCAGTATTTT.

The V gene is TRBV11-3, the J gene TRBJ2-7, with D uncertain. TRBJ2-5 explains the end of the DNA better; the J call may be wrong. Germline V gives CDR1 SGHNT, CDR2 YENEEA. The CDR3 sequence is 13 residues long. CDR3 region: CASSSGPLETQYF. DNA for the CDR3: TGTGCCAGCAGTTCGGGCCCGCTAGAGACCCAGTACTTC.

In this sample, this clone is medium-sized. The chain couples TRBV19 to TRBJ2-7; 8 bases fit TRBD2. With 8 bases clipped from V and 4 bases from J, the junction kept 10 bases outside the gene matches. Looked up from germline, CDR1 is LNHDA and CDR2 is SQIVND (reference sequence). The CDR3 sequence is 14 residues long. The CDR3 loop reads CASSVSGANYEQYF. In nucleotides, the CDR3 is TGTGCCAGTTCTGTTAGCGGGGCGAATTACGAGCAGTACTTC.

This clone was detected once. The chain is built from TRBV7-9 and TRBJ2-7; 9 bases line up with TRBD2. CDR3 length: 14 amino acids. CDR1 and CDR2 (germline): SEHNR, FQNEAQ (reference sequence). V lost 5 bases and J lost 0; bases outside the gene matches: 2. DNA for the CDR3: TGTGCCAGCAGCATTAGCGGGAGCTCCTACGAGCAGTACTTC. Translating it yields CASSISGSSYEQYF. Full variable domain (missing parts from reference TRBV7-9 and TRBJ2-7): DTGVSQNPRHKITKRGQNVTFRCDPISEHNRLYWYRQTLGQGPEFLTYFQNEAQLEKSRLLSDRFSAERPKGSFSTLEIQRTEQGDSAMYLCASSISGSSYEQYFGPGTRLTVT.

This clone was detected ten times or more. The chain recombines TRBV18 with TRBJ2-3; the D gene is possibly TRBD1 (5 bases). Trimming pared 6 bases from V and 0 bases from J, leaving 13 bases between. Looked up from germline, CDR1 is KGHSH and CDR2 is LQKENI. CDR3 length equals 15 residues. The CDR3 reads CASSPNYRSTDTQYF. Here the CDR3 DNA reads TGTGCCAGCTCGCCGAACTACAGGAGCACAGATACGCAGTATTTT.

This clone was observed many times. A much bigger clone sits one base away, suggesting this may be a read error. The chain uses TRBV30 and TRBJ2-3; D is ambiguous. CDR1 GTSNPN and CDR2 SVGIG come from the germline V gene (reference sequence). Trimming left V 6 bases short and J 0 bases short, with 10 bases between. This CDR3 contains 13 residues. CDR3 in amino acids: CACDPVSTDTQYF. The CDR3 nucleotides are TGTGCCTGTGACCCGGTCAGCACAGATACGCAGTATTTT.

The gene calls are TRBV10-3 and TRBJ1-2; D perhaps matches TRBD1 (5 bases). The germline gives CDR1 ENHRY, CDR2 SYGVKD. The CDR3 is 15 residues long. Trimming pared 5 bases from V and 3 bases from J, leaving 16 bases between. The chain's CDR3 is CAISRGQGRDYGYTF. The CDR3 DNA sequence: TGTGCCATCAGTCGAGGGCAGGGAAGGGACTATGGCTACACCTTC.

The chain employs TRBV20-1 and TRBJ2-7, with TRBD1 identical over 8 bases. From germline, CDR1 is DFQATT and CDR2 SNEGSKA (reference sequence). V shed 0 bases and J 3 bases; nucleotides not matched to a gene: 13. The CDR3 runs to 17 residues. The CDR3 coding sequence is TGCAGTGCTAGAGATGTCTTCTGGGACAGGCCCAGCTACGAGCAGTACTTC. Its translation: CSARDVFWDRPSYEQYF.

The chain uses TRBV11-2 and TRBJ1-1; tentative D call: TRBD1 (6 bases). CDR3 size: 13 residues. Germline loops: CDR1 SGHAT, CDR2 FQNNGV. V was pared by 3 bases and J by 6 bases, with 11 bases between. The CDR3 loop reads CASSLLQGSEAFF. Written as DNA, the CDR3 is TGTGCCAGCAGCTTGCTACAGGGTTCTGAAGCTTTCTTT.

This clone has a count of ten or more. This may come from a read error, since a much larger clone is one base off. The sample contains more than one DNA sequence encoding this CDR3. The CDR3 loop reads CASSEAWDQPQHF. The CDR3 nucleotides are TGTGCCAGCAGTGAGGCGTGGGATCAGCCCCAGCATTTT. The chain links TRBV6-1 to TRBJ1-5; D is unclear. Trimming took 3 bases from V and 5 from J, leaving 8 bases between them. Germline assignment: CDR1 MNHNS and CDR2 SASEGT. The CDR3 sequence is 13 residues long.

This clone showed up many times. The chain carries TRBV20-1 and TRBJ2-3, with 14 bases lining up with TRBD2. Unmatched junction bases numbered 8, after V lost 6 bases and J lost 6 bases. Per germline, CDR1 DFQATT and CDR2 SNEGSKA (reference sequence). The length of the CDR3 is 15 residues. DNA for the CDR3: TGCAGTGCGACGACTAGCGGGAGGGCCCCGGATACGCAGTATTTT. Protein sequence: CSATTSGRAPDTQYF.

This clone was seen many times. The chain has TRBV5-4 and TRBJ1-2; D gene unclear. V was clipped by 0 bases and J by 4 bases, with 7 bases between them. Germline assignment: CDR1 SGHNT and CDR2 YYREEE (reference sequence). There are 13 residues in the CDR3. The CDR3 sequence is CASSLGGSYGYTF. As DNA, the CDR3 is TGTGCCAGCAGCTTGGGAGGGAGCTATGGCTACACCTTC.

The chain links TRBV30 to TRBJ1-5; D gene uncertain. The V gene lost 2 bases and the J gene lost 6 bases, with 14 bases spanning the gap. CDR1 is GTSNPN and CDR2 is SVGIG in the germline V gene (reference sequence). This CDR3 comprises 14 residues. The CDR3 loop is CAWSRKEVSQPQHF. CDR3 DNA sequence: TGTGCCTGGAGTAGAAAGGAGGTTAGTCAGCCCCAGCATTTT.